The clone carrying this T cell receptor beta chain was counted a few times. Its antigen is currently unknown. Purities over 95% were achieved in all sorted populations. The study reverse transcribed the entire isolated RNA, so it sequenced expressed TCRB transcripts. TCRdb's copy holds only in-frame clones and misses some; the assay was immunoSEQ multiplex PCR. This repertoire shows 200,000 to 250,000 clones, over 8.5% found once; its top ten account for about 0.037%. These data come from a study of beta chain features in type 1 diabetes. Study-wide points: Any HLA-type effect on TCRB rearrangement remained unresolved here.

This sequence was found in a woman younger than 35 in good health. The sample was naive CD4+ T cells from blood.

The CDR3 coding sequence is TGTGCCAGCACCGAAGGCAGGGGACGCAATCAGCCCCAGCATTTT. This sequence encodes CASTEGRGRNQPQHF. The genes are TRBV6-1 and TRBJ1-5, with D possibly being TRBD1 (6 bases). CDR1 is MNHNS, CDR2 SASEGT, per germline. The CDR3 sequence is 15 residues long. The V gene lost 7 bases and the J gene lost 2 bases, with 15 bases spanning the gap.